This TCR beta chain was profiled in a study of T cell repertoires in cytomegalovirus infection. On the study more broadly: It was the public TCR beta signatures that indicated both CMV infection and matching HLA type.

TCRdb ran MiXCR on the reads and lists one entry per CDR3 protein. The sample lists 300,000 to 400,000 distinct CDR3 sequences, roughly 28% occurring once. To note about this clonotype: Its specificity is unknown.

The germline V gene has CDR1 SGHAT and CDR2 FQNNGV. Trimming removed 5 bases from V and 8 bases from J; junction bases left unmatched: 12. The CDR3 runs 16 residues. The source is a human donor in good health (CMV status not recorded). Some clones in this sample may be carry-over from other donors' samples. The chain joins TRBV11-2 to TRBJ2-1; 10 bases are shared with TRBD1. Sample: cultured PBMCs, taken from culture after CMV antigen stimulation. CDR3 region: CASSQSPGQGVDEQFF. The CDR3 DNA sequence: TGTGCCAGCAGCCAAAGCCCCGGACAGGGGGTGGATGAGCAGTTCTTC.